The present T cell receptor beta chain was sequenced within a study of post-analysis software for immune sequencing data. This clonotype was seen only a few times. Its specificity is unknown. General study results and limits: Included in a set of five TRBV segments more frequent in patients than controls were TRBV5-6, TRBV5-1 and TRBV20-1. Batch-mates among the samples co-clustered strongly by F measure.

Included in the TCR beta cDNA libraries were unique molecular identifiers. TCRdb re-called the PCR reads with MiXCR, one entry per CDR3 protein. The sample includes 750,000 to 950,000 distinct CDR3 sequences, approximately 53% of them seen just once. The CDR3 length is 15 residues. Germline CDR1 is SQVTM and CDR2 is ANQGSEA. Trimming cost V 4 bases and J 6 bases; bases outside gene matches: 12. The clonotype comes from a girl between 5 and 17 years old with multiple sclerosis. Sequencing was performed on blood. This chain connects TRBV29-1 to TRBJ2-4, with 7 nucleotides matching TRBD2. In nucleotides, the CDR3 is TGCAGCGTTGGTTCTTTAGTGTCGGGGGGAAACATTCAGTACTTC. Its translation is CSVGSLVSGGNIQYF.